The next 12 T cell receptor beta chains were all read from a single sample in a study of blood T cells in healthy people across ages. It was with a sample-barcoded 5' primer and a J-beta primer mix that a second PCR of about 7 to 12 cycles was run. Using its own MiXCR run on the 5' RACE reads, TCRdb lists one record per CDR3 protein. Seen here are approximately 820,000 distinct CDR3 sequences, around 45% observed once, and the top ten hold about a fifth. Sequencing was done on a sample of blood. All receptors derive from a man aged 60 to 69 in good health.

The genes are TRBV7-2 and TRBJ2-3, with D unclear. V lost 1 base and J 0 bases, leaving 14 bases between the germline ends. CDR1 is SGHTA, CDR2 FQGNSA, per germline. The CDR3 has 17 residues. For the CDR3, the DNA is TGTGCCAGCAGCTTAGGAGGCAGAAAATCTAGCACAGATACGCAGTATTTT. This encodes CASSLGGRKSSTDTQYF.

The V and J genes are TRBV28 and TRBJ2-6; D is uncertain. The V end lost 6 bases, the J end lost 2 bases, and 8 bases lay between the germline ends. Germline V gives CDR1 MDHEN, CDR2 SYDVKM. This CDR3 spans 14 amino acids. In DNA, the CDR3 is TGTGCCAGCAGAGGGCGTGCTGGGGCCAACGTCCTGACTTTC. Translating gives CASRGRAGANVLTF.

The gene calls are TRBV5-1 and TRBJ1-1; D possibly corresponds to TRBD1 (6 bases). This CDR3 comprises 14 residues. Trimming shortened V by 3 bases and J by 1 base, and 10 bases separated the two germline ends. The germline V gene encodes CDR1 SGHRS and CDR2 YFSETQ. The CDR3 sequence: CASSWAGQNTEAFF. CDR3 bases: TGCGCCAGCAGCTGGGCGGGACAGAACACTGAAGCTTTCTTT.

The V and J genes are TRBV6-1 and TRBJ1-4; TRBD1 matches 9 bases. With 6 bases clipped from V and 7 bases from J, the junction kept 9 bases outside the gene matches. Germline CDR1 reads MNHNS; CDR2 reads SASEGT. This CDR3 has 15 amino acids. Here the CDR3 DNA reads TGTGCCAGCAGAAGCCCCGGGACAGGGCGTGAAAAACTGTTTTTT. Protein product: CASRSPGTGREKLFF.

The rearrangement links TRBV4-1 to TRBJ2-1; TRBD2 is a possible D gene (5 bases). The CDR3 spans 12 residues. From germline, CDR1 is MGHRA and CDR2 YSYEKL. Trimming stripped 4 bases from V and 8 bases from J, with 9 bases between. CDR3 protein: CASSRGIDEQFF. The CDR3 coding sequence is TGCGCCAGCAGCCGAGGGATCGATGAGCAGTTCTTC.

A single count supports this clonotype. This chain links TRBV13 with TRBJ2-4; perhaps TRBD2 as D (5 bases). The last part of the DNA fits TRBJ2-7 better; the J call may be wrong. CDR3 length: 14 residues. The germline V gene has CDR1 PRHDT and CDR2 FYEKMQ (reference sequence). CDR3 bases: TGTGCCAGCAGCGAATACGGGGTTCGGTACGAGCAGTACTTC. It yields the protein CASSEYGVRYEQYF.

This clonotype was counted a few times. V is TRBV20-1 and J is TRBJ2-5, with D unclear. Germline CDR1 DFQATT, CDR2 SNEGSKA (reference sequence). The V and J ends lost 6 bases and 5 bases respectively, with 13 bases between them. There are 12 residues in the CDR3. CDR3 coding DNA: TGCAGTGCAGACGATATTCTGGAGACCCAGTACTTC. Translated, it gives CSADDILETQYF.

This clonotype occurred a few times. CDR3 loop: CASSLRGITEAFF. The CDR3 DNA sequence: TGTGCCAGCAGCTTACGTGGGATCACTGAAGCTTTCTTT. The rearrangement joins TRBV7-9 to TRBJ1-1; D gene ambiguous. Germline V gene lookup returns CDR1 SEHNR and CDR2 FQNEAQ (reference sequence). The germline V and J ends were trimmed by 2 bases and 4 bases, with 8 bases remaining between them. There are 13 residues in the CDR3.

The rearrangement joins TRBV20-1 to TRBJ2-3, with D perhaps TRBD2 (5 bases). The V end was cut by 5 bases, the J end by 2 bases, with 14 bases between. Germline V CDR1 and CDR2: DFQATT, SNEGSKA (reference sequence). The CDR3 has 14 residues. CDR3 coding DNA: TGCAGTGCTCCGCGGGCGAGATCCACAGATACGCAGTATTTT. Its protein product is CSAPRARSTDTQYF.

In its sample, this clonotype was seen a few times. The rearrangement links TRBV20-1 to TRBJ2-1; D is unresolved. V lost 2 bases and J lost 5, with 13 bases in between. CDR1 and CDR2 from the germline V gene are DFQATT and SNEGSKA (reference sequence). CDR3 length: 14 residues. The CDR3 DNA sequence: TGCAGTGCTAGAAGGGCCCCCGGTAACAATGAGCAGTTCTTC. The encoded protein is CSARRAPGNNEQFF.

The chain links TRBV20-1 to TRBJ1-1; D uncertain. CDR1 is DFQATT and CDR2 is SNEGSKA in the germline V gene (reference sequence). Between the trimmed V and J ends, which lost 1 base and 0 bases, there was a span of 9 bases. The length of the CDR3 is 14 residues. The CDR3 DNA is TGCAGTGCTAGAGCAACCAGTATGAACACTGAAGCTTTCTTT. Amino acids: CSARATSMNTEAFF.

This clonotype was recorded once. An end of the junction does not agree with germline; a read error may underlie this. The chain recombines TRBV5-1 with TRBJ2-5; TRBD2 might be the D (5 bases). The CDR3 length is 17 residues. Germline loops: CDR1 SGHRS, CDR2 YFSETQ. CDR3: CASSPGVLISVQETPYF. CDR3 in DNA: TGCGCCAGCAGCCCCGGGGTTCTCATTAGCGTACAAGAGACCCCGTACTTC.